This T cell receptor (beta chain) appears in the sequencing data of a study of CD8+CD57+ T cells in acquired aplastic anemia. Whole-study context: When averaged, DNA from sorted CD4+ and CD8+ cells came to approximately 3.2 ug. Notes on the study in general: Controls did not differ significantly from patients in CD8+ Simpson's diversity. The number of CD8+ CDR3 sequences shared by patients and controls was twenty-nine.

A remark on this clonotype: Its specificity is unknown. Since no conserved phenylalanine or tryptophan closes the CDR3, a read error is the likely cause. The limits of the CDR3 on the DNA are not certain, so only TCRdb's listed CDR3 is given.

Germline V gene sequence: CDR1 SGHAT, CDR2 FQDESV (reference sequence). The CDR3 is 10 amino acids long, termini counted. Genomic DNA templated the TCR beta VDJ and CDR3 profiling. TCRdb redid the calling of the reads with MiXCR, one entry per CDR3 protein. The sample comprises 250,000 to 300,000 distinct CDR3 sequences, around 60% of which are singletons, and roughly 8% rests with the top ten. Sequencing input: sorted CD4+, CD8+, or CD8+CD57+ T cells (not recorded which) from PBMCs. V usage is TRBV11-1 and J usage is TRBJ1-1. This receptor was identified in a human donor with severe aplastic anemia or a healthy control (not recorded which). The CDR3 protein is CASSLLDSPS.